Here is one TCR beta chain with its context. No antigen is known for it. The method was immunoSEQ multiplex PCR; TCRdb's version includes in-frame clones alone and lacks a portion of them. The sample has around 130,000 clones, 75% to 85% seen once. The data originate from a study of radiation and T cells in renal cell carcinoma. Study-wide points: Without pretreatment biopsies, baseline tumor clonotype presence was undetermined.

Time point denoted: blood 2 weeks post-SBRT. As to treatment: 15 Gy SBRT to primary tumor, nephrectomy 4 weeks later. Germline V gene lookup returns CDR1 SEHNR and CDR2 FQNEAQ (reference sequence). The V segment lost 2 bases and the J segment 7 bases; nucleotides outside the gene matches: 8. The CDR3 sequence is 16 residues long. The specimen was blood, collected from a patient whose treatment included radiotherapy and nephrectomy. The receptor was derived from an older woman with renal cell carcinoma. This chain connects TRBV7-9 to TRBJ2-1, with 10 nucleotides matching TRBD1. The CDR3 loop reads CASSLLGTGVFNEQFF. The CDR3 DNA is TGTGCCAGCAGCTTATTAGGGACAGGGGTGTTTAATGAGCAGTTCTTC.